The 20 T cell receptor beta chains below come from one sample, sequenced in a study of CD8 T cells in Susac syndrome. RNA was extracted with the RNeasy kit, and a quantity of about 0.45 to 1 ug was reverse transcribed using random hexamers. Via MiXCR, TCRdb re-called the immunoSEQ multiplex PCR reads, giving one row per CDR3 protein. The top ten hold approximately 0.082% of the sample, which has around 170,000 distinct CDR3 sequences, about 90% seen once. Sequencing was performed on CD4+ T cells from PBMCs. Receptors were obtained from a human donor in good health.

This clonotype was detected once. The V and J genes are TRBV29-1 and TRBJ1-5; D is unresolved. Germline CDR1 reads SQVTM; CDR2 reads ANQGSEA. This CDR3 spans 14 amino acids. Deletions cut 2 bases from V and 0 bases from J, with 8 bases between. The CDR3 coding sequence is TGCAGCGTTGAAACCGGCGATAGCAATCAGCCCCAGCATTTT. Encoded protein: CSVETGDSNQPQHF.

This chain connects TRBV5-1 to TRBJ2-5; 15 bases are shared with TRBD2. Germline V gene lookup returns CDR1 SGHRS and CDR2 YFSETQ. The trim removed 4 bases at V and 4 bases at J, leaving 11 bases unmatched. The CDR3 runs to 18 residues. CDR3 residues: CASSPSGTSGRPGETQYF. DNA of the CDR3: TGCGCCAGCAGCCCCTCCGGGACTAGCGGGAGGCCTGGAGAGACCCAGTACTTC.

The table lists this clonotype with a count of one. V and J are TRBV3-1 and TRBJ1-2, with D tentatively TRBD1 (5 bases). Trimming pared 4 bases from V and 4 bases from J, leaving 10 bases between. The CDR3 is made up of 13 amino acids. Looked up from germline, CDR1 is LGHDT and CDR2 is YNNKEL (reference sequence). CDR3 amino acids: CASSPSGVYGYTF. The CDR3 DNA reads as TGTGCCAGCAGCCCCTCGGGGGTCTATGGCTACACCTTC. Supplemented by reference TRBV3-1 and TRBJ1-2, the full variable domain reads DTAVSQTPKYLVTQMGNDKSIKCEQNLGHDTMYWYKQDSKKFLKIMFSYNNKELIINETVPNRFSPKSPDKAHLNLHINSLELGDSAVYFCASSPSGVYGYTFGSGTRLTVV.

J is TRBJ2-1 and V is TRBV4-1; D not certain. V lost 1 base to trimming and J lost 0 bases, with 16 bases between them. The CDR3 length is 18 residues. Per the germline V gene, CDR1 is MGHRA and CDR2 is YSYEKL. The DNA of the CDR3 is TGCGCCAGCAGCCAAGTGGACCTTGGGTGGCTCTCCTACAATGAGCAGTTCTTC. It specifies CASSQVDLGWLSYNEQFF.

The rearrangement uses TRBV6-5 and TRBJ1-6; 8 bases map to TRBD1. The germline gives CDR1 MNHEY, CDR2 SVGAGI. The CDR3 totals 14 residues. V lost 5 bases and J lost 8; bases outside the gene matches: 5. The CDR3 here is CASSTRQGYSPLHF. Written as DNA, the CDR3 is TGTGCCAGCAGTACCCGACAGGGGTATTCACCCCTCCACTTT.

V usage is TRBV11-3 and J usage is TRBJ1-3; 7 bases match TRBD1. From germline, CDR1 is SGHNT and CDR2 YENEEA. This CDR3 has 15 amino acids. V gave up 4 bases and J gave up 3 bases; unmatched junction bases: 6. Here the CDR3 reads CASSSSTGVGNTIYF. The CDR3 coding sequence is TGTGCCAGCAGCTCCAGCACAGGGGTTGGAAACACCATATATTTT.

This chain links TRBV5-1 with TRBJ2-5, with D hard to call. V lost 4 bases to trimming and J lost 6 bases, with 7 bases between them. Germline assignment: CDR1 SGHRS and CDR2 YFSETQ. The CDR3 runs to 11 residues. DNA of the CDR3: TGCGCCAGCAGCGCCCAGCAGACCCAGTACTTC. Its translation: CASSAQQTQYF.

This chain uses TRBV7-8 with TRBJ2-7; D assignment may be TRBD1 or TRBD2 (5 bases each). V lost 2 bases and J lost 1, with 12 bases in between. CDR1 SGHVS and CDR2 FQNEAQ come from the germline V gene. There are 15 residues in the CDR3. In DNA form, the CDR3 reads TGTGCCAGCAGCTTATCCGGGACGTTGTCCTACGAGCAGTACTTC. This encodes CASSLSGTLSYEQYF.

The chain combines TRBV4-3 with TRBJ2-1; the D gene is possibly TRBD2 (6 bases). This CDR3 is 16 amino acids long. V dropped 0 bases and J dropped 2 bases, with 11 bases sitting between them. CDR1 and CDR2 from the germline V gene are LGHNA and YSLEER. CDR3 region: CASSQEDGGAYNEQFF. The CDR3 DNA reads as TGCGCCAGCAGCCAAGAGGATGGAGGGGCCTACAATGAGCAGTTCTTC.

This sequence joins TRBV20-1 and TRBJ2-1; maybe TRBD2 (6 bases). The CDR3 is 17 amino acids. Trimming left V 3 bases short and J 9 bases short, with 27 bases between. Germline-derived CDR1 and CDR2 are DFQATT and SNEGSKA (reference sequence). Written as DNA, the CDR3 is TGCAGTGCTAGGGTCAGACTAGAGGGGTTGAGGAGGGGTGAGCAGTTCTTC. This translates into CSARVRLEGLRRGEQFF.

This rearrangement joins TRBV7-6 to TRBJ2-5, with a tentative D call TRBD1 (5 bases). Trimming shortened V by 1 base and J by 5 bases, and 14 bases separated the two germline ends. The CDR3 sequence is 15 residues long. Germline CDR1 and CDR2: SGHVS and FNYEAQ. The CDR3 region is CASSLEWGARETQYF. The CDR3 nucleotides read TGTGCCAGCAGCTTAGAATGGGGCGCGAGGGAGACCCAGTACTTC.

This chain connects TRBV5-1 to TRBJ2-7; D perhaps matches TRBD2 (6 bases). The CDR3 sequence is 14 residues long. The germline gives CDR1 SGHRS, CDR2 YFSETQ. The ends were cut back, 3 bases at V and 8 bases at J, with 18 bases in the middle. The DNA of the CDR3 is TGCGCCAGCAGCTCTCAGGGTTCGGAGGGCAAGCAGTACTTC. Its protein is CASSSQGSEGKQYF.

The chain links TRBV29-1 to TRBJ2-5, with 7 bases matching TRBD2. V lost 6 bases, J lost 2 bases, and 3 bases stayed unmatched. Germline V gives CDR1 SQVTM, CDR2 ANQGSEA. This CDR3 has 12 amino acids. The CDR3 region is CSVGTTQETQYF. The CDR3, as DNA: TGCAGCGTCGGGACTACACAAGAGACCCAGTACTTC. The variable domain in full, with the rest retrieved from reference TRBV29-1 and TRBJ2-5, is SAVISQKPSRDICQRGTSLTIQCQVDSQVTMMFWYRQQPGQSLTLIATANQGSEATYESGFVIDKFPISRPNLTFSTLTVSNMSPEDSSIYLCSVGTTQETQYFGPGTRLLVL.

The CDR3 here is CASRETGGQETQYF. In nucleotides, the CDR3 is TGTGCCAGCAGAGAAACAGGGGGGCAAGAGACCCAGTACTTC. This chain connects TRBV6-6 to TRBJ2-5; 8 bases line up with TRBD1. V was pared by 6 bases and J by 2 bases, with 5 bases of the junction left unmatched. The V gene's germline CDR1 is MNHNY and CDR2 SVGAGI (reference sequence). The CDR3 consists of 14 residues.

This clonotype was counted once. V is TRBV20-1 and J is TRBJ2-3, with D possibly called TRBD1 or TRBD2 (6 bases each). V lost 6 bases, J lost 11 bases, and 18 bases lay in between. There are 12 residues in the CDR3. Germline CDR1 reads DFQATT; CDR2 reads SNEGSKA (reference sequence). CDR3 in DNA: TGCAGTGCCCCTCATTATGGGGGGCTGCAGTATTTT. It yields the protein CSAPHYGGLQYF.

The rearrangement links TRBV11-2 to TRBJ2-4; TRBD2 matches at 7 bases. Germline CDR1 reads SGHAT; CDR2 reads FQNNGV. The CDR3 length is 17 residues. The V gene end was trimmed by 5 bases and the J gene end by 0 bases; junction bases not matched to a gene: 10. The CDR3 is CASSPRGGYLAKNIQYF. Here the CDR3 DNA reads TGTGCCAGCAGCCCCCGGGGAGGGTACTTAGCCAAAAACATTCAGTACTTC. The variable domain in full, with the rest retrieved from reference TRBV11-2 and TRBJ2-4, is EAGVAQSPRYKIIEKRQSVAFWCNPISGHATLYWYQQILGQGPKLLIQFQNNGVVDDSQLPKDRFSAERLKGVDSTLKIQPAKLEDSAVYLCASSPRGGYLAKNIQYFGAGTRLSVL.

The gene calls are TRBV20-1 and TRBJ2-3; possibly TRBD2 for D (6 bases). The germline CDR1 and CDR2 sequences are DFQATT and SNEGSKA (reference sequence). The CDR3 totals 13 residues. V lost 3 bases, J lost 6 bases, and 13 bases lay in between. The CDR3 is CSASPGGGDTQYF. CDR3 bases: TGCAGTGCTAGCCCCGGGGGTGGGGATACGCAGTATTTT.

V usage is TRBV15 and J usage is TRBJ1-3; D is ambiguous. Germline CDR1 reads LNHNV; CDR2 reads YYDKDF (reference sequence). The CDR3 runs 17 residues. Trimming stripped 1 base from V and 0 bases from J, with 13 bases between. CDR3 residues: CATSRGWREGSGNTIYF. The CDR3 DNA reads TGTGCCACCAGCAGAGGTTGGAGGGAGGGCTCTGGAAACACCATATATTTT.

This clonotype came up once. The chain joins TRBV7-2 to TRBJ2-2, with no clear D. This CDR3 is built from 13 residues. CDR1 is SGHTA, CDR2 FQGNSA, per germline. Trimming removed 5 bases from V and 6 bases from J, with 10 bases in between. The CDR3 DNA follows: TGTGCCAGCAGCGATTCCAAATCCGGGGAGCTGTTTTTT. This codes for CASSDSKSGELFF.

Remarks on this clonotype: Its ends do not fully match the called genes, so a read error is possible. The chain has TRBV3-1 and TRBJ1-1; D unclear. This CDR3 is 14 amino acids long. CDR1 and CDR2 (germline): LGHDT, YNNKEL (reference sequence). The chain's CDR3 is CACSQWERGTEAFF. In nucleotides, the CDR3 is TGTGCCTGCAGCCAATGGGAACGGGGCACTGAAGCTTTCTTT.